The 6 T cell receptor beta chains in this list originate from one sample, sequenced in a study of cytomegalovirus exposure and HLA in healthy donors. PCR involved 60 Vbeta and 13 Jbeta primers. The data were produced by immunoSEQ multiplex PCR, yet TCRdb's version contains in-frame clones alone and is incomplete. The sample carries some 150,000 clones, more than 75% recorded once. Sequences were obtained from PBMCs. These receptors all stem from a woman aged 35 to 49 in good health and CMV-seropositive.

V usage is TRBV28 and J usage is TRBJ2-3; 8 nucleotides line up with TRBD2. The V gene's germline CDR1 is MDHEN and CDR2 SYDVKM. The CDR3 length is 16 residues. After removal of 6 bases from V and 4 bases from J, the junction contained 12 bases not matched to a gene. The CDR3 DNA follows: TGTGCCAGCAGCCCGACCGGGAGGGCCCACGCAGATACGCAGTATTTT. It encodes CASSPTGRAHADTQYF.

Note on this clone: Relative to the germline gene, one junction end is altered; a read error may explain this. The rearrangement joins TRBV27 to TRBJ2-1; 11 bases align to TRBD2. In germline, CDR1 is MNHEY, CDR2 SMNVEV (reference sequence). The length of the CDR3 is 12 residues. In DNA, the CDR3 is TGTGCCAGCAGAACTAGCGGGAGCCCCGGGGTCTTC. It codes for CASRTSGSPGVF.

This clone was seen a handful of times. The chain employs TRBV7-8 and TRBJ2-1; D possibly corresponds to TRBD2 (6 bases). The CDR3 loop spans 16 amino acids. Per the germline V gene, CDR1 is SGHVS and CDR2 is FQNEAQ. Trimming pared 5 bases from V and 10 bases from J, leaving 24 bases between. DNA of the CDR3: TGTGCCAGCAGCCGCACCTTCGCGCGGGAACCATGGGAGCAGTTCTTC. It yields the protein CASSRTFAREPWEQFF.

The chain uses TRBV7-7 and TRBJ2-3, with 11 bases aligning to TRBD1. The CDR3 covers 15 residues. The germline gives CDR1 SSHAT, CDR2 FNYEAQ (reference sequence). J lost 4 bases, V lost 4 bases, and 4 bases had no gene match. CDR3 DNA sequence: TGTGCCAGCAGCTCCGGACAGGGGGCTCCAGATACGCAGTATTTT. Residues: CASSSGQGAPDTQYF.

This rearrangement joins TRBV7-8 to TRBJ2-7; no reliable D call. The V end lost 6 bases, the J end lost 1 base, and 16 bases lay between the germline ends. The V gene's germline CDR1 is SGHVS and CDR2 FQNEAQ. The CDR3 has 15 residues. The CDR3 region is CASSTLGSPSYEQYF. The CDR3 coding sequence is TGTGCCAGCAGTACCCTCGGGTCCCCGTCCTACGAGCAGTACTTC. Based on the CDR3 plus reference TRBV7-8 and TRBJ2-7, the full variable domain is GAGVSQSPRYKVAKRGQDVALRCDPISGHVSLFWYQQALGQGPEFLTYFQNEAQLDKSGLPSDRFFAERPEGSVSTLKIQRTQQEDSAVYLCASSTLGSPSYEQYFGPGTRLTVT.

The rearrangement links TRBV2 to TRBJ2-5; 10 nucleotides agree with TRBD1. Unmatched junction bases numbered 10, after V lost 6 bases and J lost 6 bases. The germline CDR1 and CDR2 sequences are SNHLY and FYNNEI. CDR3 length: 15 residues. CDR3 DNA: TGTGCCAGCAGATCACCGACAGGGGGCGCGAAGACCCAGTACTTC. This codes for CASRSPTGGAKTQYF.